Shown below are 31 T cell receptor beta chains from a single sample sequenced in a study of human T cells and chemical hapten exposure. The time point: pre-sensitization, week 0. Treatment specified: therapeutic diphenylcyclopropenone sensitization with weekly scalp DPC. TCRdb independently ran MiXCR on the RACE reads; one entry per CDR3 protein. The repertoire holds some 70,000 distinct CDR3 sequences, with approximately 11% as singletons. The material sequenced was whole blood, taken in connection with sensitization to the hapten diphenylcyclopropenone (DPC). These receptors were obtained from a woman aged 50 to 60 with alopecia areata. Some clones in this sample may be carry-over from other donors' samples.

The V gene is TRBV28, the J gene TRBJ2-7, with D possibly matching TRBD2 (6 bases). Trimming stripped 5 bases from V and 3 bases from J, with 17 bases between. Germline CDR1 MDHEN, CDR2 SYDVKM. The length of the CDR3 is 15 residues. CDR3 amino acids: CASSAIGTSHYEQYF. CDR3 bases: TGTGCCAGCAGTGCGATCGGGACTTCTCACTACGAGCAGTACTTC. Drawing the rest from reference TRBV28 and TRBJ2-7, the complete variable domain is DVKVTQSSRYLVKRTGEKVFLECVQDMDHENMFWYRQDPGLGLRLIYFSYDVKMKEKGDIPEGYSVSREKKERFSLILESASTNQTSMYLCASSAIGTSHYEQYFGPGTRLTVT.

In its sample, this clonotype was seen many times. The J gene is TRBJ2-1, the V gene TRBV20-1; the D is unclear. This CDR3 region has 11 residues. V lost 4 bases and J 9 bases, leaving 10 bases between the germline ends. Germline CDR1 and CDR2: DFQATT and SNEGSKA (reference sequence). CDR3 DNA: TGCAGTGCTATTGAGTTGCGTGAGCAGTTCTTC. It translates to CSAIELREQFF.

This clonotype occurred many times. This chain connects TRBV7-2 to TRBJ2-3; the D gene is possibly TRBD2 (5 bases). From germline, CDR1 is SGHTA and CDR2 FQGNSA. The CDR3 totals 17 residues. Trimming left V 4 bases short and J 2 bases short, with 19 bases between. The CDR3 region has the DNA TGTGCCAGCAGCTCCTTCGCTAGAGGGTTCTCCACAGATACGCAGTATTTT. Translating it yields CASSSFARGFSTDTQYF. The whole variable domain, remainder taken from reference TRBV7-2 and TRBJ2-3, is GAGVSQSPSNKVTEKGKDVELRCDPISGHTALYWYRQSLGQGLEFLIYFQGNSAPDKSGLPSDRFSAERTGGSVSTLTIQRTQQEDSAVYLCASSSFARGFSTDTQYFGPGTRLTVL.

This clonotype showed up many times. The CDR3 here is CASSLVTGENTEAFF. CDR3 bases: TGTGCCAGCAGTTTAGTTACAGGGGAGAACACTGAAGCTTTCTTT. This chain links TRBV12-3 or TRBV12-4 with TRBJ1-1; TRBD1 matches 7 bases. With 1 base clipped from V and 1 base from J, the junction kept 3 bases outside the gene matches. The CDR3 has 15 residues.

This clonotype has ten or more counts. The rearrangement links TRBV12-3 or TRBV12-4 to TRBJ1-5; the D is unclear. V shed 2 bases and J shed 3 bases, with 8 bases lying between them. The CDR3 has 14 residues. In nucleotides, the CDR3 is TGTGCCAGCAGTTTATTACAGAACAATCAGCCCCAGCATTTT. Translation: CASSLLQNNQPQHF.

This clonotype was counted many times. CDR3 in amino acids: CSARGLAGDRGQFF. In nucleotides, the CDR3 is TGCAGTGCTAGAGGGCTAGCGGGAGATCGGGGGCAGTTCTTC. The V gene is TRBV20-1, the J gene TRBJ2-1, with 10 bases lining up with TRBD2. Losses at the gene ends were 1 base for V and 12 bases for J; bases not matched to a gene: 9. CDR3 length: 14 amino acids. Germline loops: CDR1 DFQATT, CDR2 SNEGSKA (reference sequence).

This clonotype was seen at least ten times. The J gene is TRBJ1-2, the V gene TRBV6-1; D is possibly TRBD1 (5 bases). Germline CDR1 reads MNHNS; CDR2 reads SASEGT. The CDR3 has 13 residues. Trimming pared 6 bases from V and 6 bases from J, leaving 14 bases between. The CDR3 region has the DNA TGTGCCAGCAGACAGAACTCGGGGCATGGCTACACCTTC. It specifies CASRQNSGHGYTF.

The chain has TRBV18 and TRBJ1-2; 7 bases map to TRBD1. The CDR3 runs 15 residues. Germline trimming cut 6 bases from V and 2 bases from J; bases unmatched to any gene: 9. CDR1 is KGHSH, CDR2 LQKENI, per germline. In DNA, the CDR3 is TGTGCCAGCTCGTCCACGACAGGGTCGAACTATGGCTACACCTTC. Residues: CASSSTTGSNYGYTF.

The sample holds many counts of this clonotype. CDR3: CASSLLIGISEAFF. The CDR3 region has the DNA TGTGCCAGCAGCCTCCTAATCGGGATTTCTGAAGCTTTCTTT. The chain recombines TRBV28 with TRBJ1-1; D unresolved. Germline CDR1 and CDR2: MDHEN and SYDVKM. The CDR3 contains 14 residues. V was trimmed by 6 bases and J by 6 bases, leaving 17 bases between them. The variable domain in full, completed from reference TRBV28 and TRBJ1-1, reads DVKVTQSSRYLVKRTGEKVFLECVQDMDHENMFWYRQDPGLGLRLIYFSYDVKMKEKGDIPEGYSVSREKKERFSLILESASTNQTSMYLCASSLLIGISEAFFGQGTRLTVV.

The table lists this clonotype with many counts. The chain joins TRBV27 to TRBJ2-5; 10 bases map to TRBD2. Looked up from germline, CDR1 is MNHEY and CDR2 is SMNVEV (reference sequence). CDR3 length: 15 amino acids. Trimming at V came to 3 bases and at J to 4 bases, leaving 5 bases not matched to a gene. This CDR3 is CASSFSIAGGETQYF. CDR3 bases: TGTGCCAGCAGTTTTAGTATAGCGGGAGGAGAGACCCAGTACTTC.

V is TRBV6-5 and J is TRBJ1-1, with D uncertain. V dropped 9 bases and J dropped 1 base, with 6 bases sitting between them. CDR3 size: 11 residues. Germline CDR1 is MNHEY and CDR2 is SVGAGI. CDR3 nucleotide sequence: TGTGCCAGTTATTGGAACACTGAAGCTTTCTTT. Protein product: CASYWNTEAFF.

This clonotype was seen at least ten times. This chain's CDR3 is CASSLSEDSYYEQYF. CDR3 nucleotides: TGTGCCAGCAGCTTGTCAGAGGACAGTTACTACGAGCAGTACTTC. The chain employs TRBV7-6 and TRBJ2-7, with D perhaps TRBD1 (6 bases). Germline assignment: CDR1 SGHVS and CDR2 FNYEAQ. The CDR3 spans 15 residues. V was trimmed by 3 bases and J by 3 bases, leaving 15 bases between them. Using reference TRBV7-6 and TRBJ2-7 for the parts outside the CDR3, the full variable domain is GAGVSQSPRYKVTKRGQDVALRCDPISGHVSLYWYRQALGQGPEFLTYFNYEAQQDKSGLPNDRFSAERPEGSISTLTIQRTEQRDSAMYRCASSLSEDSYYEQYFGPGTRLTVT.

This chain connects TRBV28 to TRBJ2-5; 9 bases match TRBD2. The V gene end was trimmed by 4 bases and the J gene end by 0 bases; junction bases not matched to a gene: 6. This CDR3 is built from 16 residues. CDR1 and CDR2 (germline): MDHEN, SYDVKM. This CDR3 reads CASSSSAGGNQETQYF. CDR3 sequence (DNA): TGTGCCAGCAGTTCCTCGGCGGGGGGGAACCAAGAGACCCAGTACTTC. Full variable domain (remainder filled in from reference TRBV28 and TRBJ2-5): DVKVTQSSRYLVKRTGEKVFLECVQDMDHENMFWYRQDPGLGLRLIYFSYDVKMKEKGDIPEGYSVSREKKERFSLILESASTNQTSMYLCASSSSAGGNQETQYFGPGTRLLVL.

This clonotype was detected only a few times. The rearrangement joins TRBV10-1 to TRBJ2-4, with D possibly matching TRBD1 (5 bases). With 4 bases removed from V and 1 base from J, the gap between germline ends came to 11 bases. Germline CDR1 and CDR2: WNHNN and SYGVQD (reference sequence). This CDR3 region has 15 residues. The CDR3 spells CASSGERGAKNIQYF. In DNA form, the CDR3 reads TGCGCCAGCAGTGGAGAAAGGGGTGCCAAAAACATTCAGTACTTC.

This clonotype appeared many times. V and J are TRBV18 and TRBJ2-7; 7 bases fit TRBD1. CDR3 size: 14 residues. V shed 4 bases, J shed 3 bases, and the junction held 6 bases outside the gene matches. From germline, CDR1 is KGHSH and CDR2 LQKENI. CDR3 DNA: TGTGCCAGCTCACTTCGACAGGGCCTCTACGAGCAGTACTTC. Protein sequence: CASSLRQGLYEQYF.

This clonotype was observed a handful of times. The gene calls are TRBV5-5 and TRBJ2-3; D may be TRBD2 (6 bases). Germline V gives CDR1 SGHKS, CDR2 YYEKEE (reference sequence). The CDR3 loop spans 17 amino acids. V dropped 2 bases and J dropped 4 bases, with 20 bases sitting between them. CDR3 region: CASSLLGPGVAPDTQYF. CDR3 sequence (DNA): TGTGCCAGCAGCTTACTGGGCCCGGGGGTGGCCCCAGATACGCAGTATTTT.

This clonotype was seen at least ten times. V is TRBV20-1 and J is TRBJ2-2, with D perhaps matching TRBD2 (5 bases). V was cut by 0 bases and J by 2 bases, with 10 bases left in between. The V gene's germline CDR1 is DFQATT and CDR2 SNEGSKA (reference sequence). The CDR3 is 15 amino acids. The CDR3 here is CSAREASSNTGELFF. CDR3 bases: TGCAGTGCTAGAGAGGCTAGCTCTAACACCGGGGAGCTGTTTTTT.

V gene TRBV20-1 combines with J gene TRBJ1-4, with 8 bases identical to TRBD1. The CDR3 contains 13 residues. The J segment lost 7 bases and the V segment lost 5 bases, leaving 6 bases of the junction unmatched. Germline lookup yields CDR1 DFQATT and CDR2 SNEGSKA (reference sequence). CDR3 in DNA: TGCAGTGCTTACCGACAGGGGAGTGAAAAACTGTTTTTT. Protein sequence: CSAYRQGSEKLFF.

This clonotype was detected ten times or more. V and J are TRBV7-2 and TRBJ1-5, with D unresolved. The CDR3 runs to 14 residues. Per the germline V gene, CDR1 is SGHTA and CDR2 is FQGNSA. The ends were cut back, 7 bases at V and 1 base at J, with 11 bases in the middle. The CDR3 loop reads CASNFVASNQPQHF. The DNA of the CDR3 is TGTGCCAGCAACTTTGTGGCCAGCAATCAGCCCCAGCATTTT.

This clonotype was counted many times. This chain joins TRBV4-3 and TRBJ2-6; a weak D match, TRBD2 (5 bases). The CDR3 has 18 residues. Germline CDR1 reads LGHNA; CDR2 reads YSLEER. Trimming removed 5 bases from V and 0 bases from J, with 17 bases in between. The CDR3 nucleotides read TGCGCCAGCAGCTCAAGATATTTCCGGGACTCTGGGGCCAACGTCCTGACTTTC. Its translation: CASSSRYFRDSGANVLTF.

This chain links TRBV30 with TRBJ1-2; 8 bases are shared with TRBD1. Germline CDR1 is GTSNPN and CDR2 is SVGIG (reference sequence). With 4 bases clipped from V and 4 bases from J, the junction kept 5 bases outside the gene matches. This CDR3 has 13 residues. The CDR3 protein is CAWTPGGAYGYTF. CDR3 coding DNA: TGTGCCTGGACCCCAGGGGGCGCCTATGGCTACACCTTC.

This clonotype was seen a few times. V and J are TRBV12-3 or TRBV12-4 and TRBJ2-7; tentative D call: TRBD1 (6 bases). The CDR3 has 14 amino acids. The ends were cut back, 0 bases at V and 6 bases at J, with 12 bases in the middle. CDR3 coding DNA: TGTGCCAGCAGTTTAGCGCTGGGCAGGGGCGAGCAGTACTTC. Translating gives CASSLALGRGEQYF.

This clonotype has at least ten counts. V gene TRBV3-1 combines with J gene TRBJ1-1; D not certain. Germline V CDR1 and CDR2: LGHDT, YNNKEL (reference sequence). Between the trimmed V and J ends, which lost 5 bases and 5 bases, there was a span of 18 bases. The CDR3 covers 15 residues. The CDR3 DNA reads as TGTGCCAGCAGCGCGGAGGAAGGCGGAAGGACTGAAGCTTTCTTT. Translating gives CASSAEEGGRTEAFF. Full variable domain (missing parts from reference TRBV3-1 and TRBJ1-1): DTAVSQTPKYLVTQMGNDKSIKCEQNLGHDTMYWYKQDSKKFLKIMFSYNNKELIINETVPNRFSPKSPDKAHLNLHINSLELGDSAVYFCASSAEEGGRTEAFFGQGTRLTVV.

This clonotype was recorded at least ten times. The CDR3 spells CSSSGTPVTEAFF. DNA for the CDR3: TGCAGCTCCAGCGGGACACCGGTCACTGAAGCTTTCTTT. The V gene is TRBV20-1, the J gene TRBJ1-1; maybe TRBD1 (6 bases). The CDR3 is made up of 13 amino acids. Germline V gives CDR1 DFQATT, CDR2 SNEGSKA (reference sequence).

In its sample, this clonotype was seen many times. This chain connects TRBV6-1 to TRBJ2-3; D is uncertain. Trimming stripped 6 bases from V and 1 base from J, with 14 bases between. This CDR3 region has 15 residues. Germline V CDR1 and CDR2: MNHNS, SASEGT. As DNA, the CDR3 is TGTGCCAGCAGATCAACACCATCAGGCACAGATACGCAGTATTTT. Its protein is CASRSTPSGTDTQYF.

At least ten counts were recorded for this clonotype. The V gene is TRBV11-2, the J gene TRBJ2-7; a weak D match, TRBD2 (6 bases). From germline, CDR1 is SGHAT and CDR2 FQNNGV. Trimming left V 6 bases short and J 4 bases short, with 19 bases between. CDR3 size: 15 residues. As DNA, the CDR3 is TGTGCCAGCAGGGAGGACGCTGGGGGAGGATACGAGCAGTACTTC. Translating gives CASREDAGGGYEQYF.

This clonotype was seen a few times. V gene TRBV27 combines with J gene TRBJ2-2, with D maybe TRBD2 (6 bases). Trimming left V 5 bases short and J 2 bases short, with 9 bases between. The CDR3 totals 14 residues. The germline V gene has CDR1 MNHEY and CDR2 SMNVEV (reference sequence). In DNA form, the CDR3 reads TGTGCCAGCAGTCCGGGACTTAACACCGGGGAGCTGTTTTTT. Translation gives CASSPGLNTGELFF.

This clonotype has a count of ten or more. V and J are TRBV18 and TRBJ1-1; a possible D gene is TRBD1 (5 bases). CDR1 and CDR2 from the germline V gene are KGHSH and LQKENI. This CDR3 comprises 15 residues. The V and J ends lost 0 bases and 5 bases respectively, with 13 bases between them. CDR3: CASSPPQGGGTEAFF. The CDR3 nucleotides are TGTGCCAGCTCACCACCGCAGGGAGGAGGGACTGAAGCTTTCTTT.

This clonotype showed up just a few times. The rearrangement uses TRBV6-2 or TRBV6-3 and TRBJ2-7; 10 bases fit TRBD1. Germline trimming cut 6 bases from V and 3 bases from J; bases unmatched to any gene: 8. CDR3 size: 15 residues. CDR1 and CDR2 (germline): MNHEY, SVGEGT. The CDR3 is CASSETGTGVYEQYF. The CDR3 coding sequence is TGTGCCAGCAGCGAAACCGGGACAGGGGTCTACGAGCAGTACTTC.

The chain uses TRBV6-2 or TRBV6-3 and TRBJ1-5; 9 bases agree with TRBD1. Germline CDR1 MNHEY, CDR2 SVGEGT. The CDR3 runs to 15 residues. The V gene end was trimmed by 2 bases and the J gene end by 2 bases; junction bases not matched to a gene: 1. The CDR3 sequence is CASSYGTGRNQPQHF. The CDR3, as DNA: TGTGCCAGCAGTTACGGGACAGGGCGCAATCAGCCCCAGCATTTT.

This clonotype was observed many times. V gene TRBV6-2 or TRBV6-3 combines with J gene TRBJ1-1, with D possibly matching TRBD1 (6 bases). The CDR3 spans 13 residues. V gave up 7 bases and J gave up 1 base, with 10 bases separating them. The germline V gene encodes CDR1 MNHEY and CDR2 SVGEGT. The CDR3 is CASTRTENTEAFF. The CDR3 DNA is TGTGCCAGCACGAGGACAGAGAACACTGAAGCTTTCTTT.